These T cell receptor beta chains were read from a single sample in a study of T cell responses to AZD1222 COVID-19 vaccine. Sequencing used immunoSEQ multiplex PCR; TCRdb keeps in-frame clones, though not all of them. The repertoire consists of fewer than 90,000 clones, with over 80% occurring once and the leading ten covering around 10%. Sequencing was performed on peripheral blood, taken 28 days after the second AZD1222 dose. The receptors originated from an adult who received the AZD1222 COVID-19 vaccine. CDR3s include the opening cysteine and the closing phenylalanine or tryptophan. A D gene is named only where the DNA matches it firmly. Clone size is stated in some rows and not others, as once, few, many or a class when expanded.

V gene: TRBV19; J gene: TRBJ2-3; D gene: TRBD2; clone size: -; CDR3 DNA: TGTGCCAGTAATCTGGGTAGCGGGAGAGATACGCAGTATTTT; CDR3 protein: CASNLGSGRDTQYF
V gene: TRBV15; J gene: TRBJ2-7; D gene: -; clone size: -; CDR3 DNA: TGTGCCACCAGCGTCCGGGGTCACTCCTACGAGCAGTACTTC; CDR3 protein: CATSVRGHSYEQYF
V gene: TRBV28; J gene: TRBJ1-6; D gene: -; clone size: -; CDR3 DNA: TGTGCCAGCAGTTCAGTCTCACCCCTCCACTTT; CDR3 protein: CASSSVSPLHF
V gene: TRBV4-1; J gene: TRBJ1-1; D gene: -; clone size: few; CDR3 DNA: TGCGCCAGCAGCCAAGTTTCTACGGGAGAAGCTTTCTTT; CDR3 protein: CASSQVSTGEAFF
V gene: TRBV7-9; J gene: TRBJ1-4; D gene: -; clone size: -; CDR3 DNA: TGTGCCAGCAGCCTCGGGGACCGGGAAAATGAAAAACTGTTTTTT; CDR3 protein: CASSLGDRENEKLFF
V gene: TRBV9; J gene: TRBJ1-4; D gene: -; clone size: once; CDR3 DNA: TGTGCCAGCAGCGTGAGTGCAACTAATGAAAAACTGTTTTTT; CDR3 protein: CASSVSATNEKLFF
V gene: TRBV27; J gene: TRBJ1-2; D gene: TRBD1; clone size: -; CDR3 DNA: TGTGCCAGCAGTCCGACAGGGACTGGCTACACCTTC; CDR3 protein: CASSPTGTGYTF
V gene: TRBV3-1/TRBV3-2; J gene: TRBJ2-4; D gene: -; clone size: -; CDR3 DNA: TGTGCCAGCAGCCAAGTTCGTCCAAGGACGGCCAAAAACATTCAGTACTTC; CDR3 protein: CASSQVRPRTAKNIQYF
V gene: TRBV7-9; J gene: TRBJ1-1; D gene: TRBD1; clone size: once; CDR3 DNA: TGTGCCAGCAGCAGGGACAGGCTGAACACTGAAGCTTTCTTT; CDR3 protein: CASSRDRLNTEAFF
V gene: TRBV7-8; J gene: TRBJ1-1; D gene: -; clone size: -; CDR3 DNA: TGTGCCAGCAGCTTAGAGCGGGGGGCTGAAGCTTTCTTT; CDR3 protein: CASSLERGAEAFF
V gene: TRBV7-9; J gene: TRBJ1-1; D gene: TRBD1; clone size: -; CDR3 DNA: TGTGCCAGCAGCACACCTACAGGGGCAGGGAACACTGAAGCTTTCTTT; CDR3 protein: CASSTPTGAGNTEAFF
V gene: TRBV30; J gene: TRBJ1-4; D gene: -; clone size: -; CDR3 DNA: TGTGCCTGGAGTGTAGTCCCCGGAGTTCTGTTTTTT; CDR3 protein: CAWSVVPGVLFF
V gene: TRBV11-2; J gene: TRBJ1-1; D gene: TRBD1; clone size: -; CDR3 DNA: TGTGCCAGCAGCTTTGAAGGACAGGGGAAGGCTGAAGCTTTCTTT; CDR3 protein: CASSFEGQGKAEAFF
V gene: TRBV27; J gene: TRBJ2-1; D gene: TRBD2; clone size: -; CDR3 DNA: TGTGCCAGCAGTTCCGGGGCCGGGACTAGCGGAGAGCAGTTCTTC; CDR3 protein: CASSSGAGTSGEQFF
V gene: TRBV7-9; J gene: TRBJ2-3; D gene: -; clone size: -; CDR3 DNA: TGTGCCAGCAGCCCTGGGGGGGGCGGGGCATTGGGAGATACGCAGTATTTT; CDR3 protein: CASSPGGGGALGDTQYF
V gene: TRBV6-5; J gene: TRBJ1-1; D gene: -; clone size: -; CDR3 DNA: TGTGCCAGCAGATACAGGGAAACTGAAGCTTTCTTT; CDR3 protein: CASRYRETEAFF
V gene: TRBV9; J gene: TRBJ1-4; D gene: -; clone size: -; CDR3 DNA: TGTGCCAGCAGCGTAGGCCACTCGGCAACTAATGAAAAACTGTTTTTT; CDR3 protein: CASSVGHSATNEKLFF
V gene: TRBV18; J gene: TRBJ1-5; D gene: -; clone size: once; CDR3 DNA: TGTGCCAGCTCACCAGAGGGGCGAGGCAATCAGCCCCAGCATTTT; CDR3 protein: CASSPEGRGNQPQHF
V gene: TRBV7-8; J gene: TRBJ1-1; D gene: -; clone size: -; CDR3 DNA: TGTGCCAGCAGCCCAGCTGGTAGCGGGCGCTGGGCTTTCTTT; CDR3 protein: CASSPAGSGRWAFF
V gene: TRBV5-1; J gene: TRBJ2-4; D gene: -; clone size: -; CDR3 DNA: TGCGCCAGCAGCTTGGTAGGGTACGCCAAAAACATTCAGTACTTC; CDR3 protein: CASSLVGYAKNIQYF
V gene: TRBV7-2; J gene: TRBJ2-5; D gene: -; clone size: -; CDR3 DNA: TGTGCCAGCAGCGTAGGAGGGGTGGGCCAAGAGACCCAGTACTTC; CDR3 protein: CASSVGGVGQETQYF
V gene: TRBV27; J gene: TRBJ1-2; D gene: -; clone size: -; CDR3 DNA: TGTGCCAGCAGCTCAGGGTTGGGCTACACCTTC; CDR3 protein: CASSSGLGYTF
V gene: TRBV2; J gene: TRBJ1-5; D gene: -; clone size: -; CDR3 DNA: TGTGCCAGCGAGCGGAATAGCAATCAGCCCCAGCATTTT; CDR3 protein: CASERNSNQPQHF
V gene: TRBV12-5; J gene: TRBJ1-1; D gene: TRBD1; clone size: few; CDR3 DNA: TGTGCTAGTGGTTTGGGCAGGGAATCACACAGGGGCACTGAAGCTTTCTTT; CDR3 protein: CASGLGRESHRGTEAFF
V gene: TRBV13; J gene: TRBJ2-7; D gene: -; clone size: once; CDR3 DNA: TGTGCCAGCAGCTTCCAAGGGACGTCGGTTCCGCGCGAGCAGTACTTC; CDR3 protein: CASSFQGTSVPREQYF
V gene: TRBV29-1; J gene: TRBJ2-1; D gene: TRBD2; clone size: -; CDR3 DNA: TGCAGCGCCCGGGGGGGGTACAATGAGCAGTTCTTC; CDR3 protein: CSARGGYNEQFF
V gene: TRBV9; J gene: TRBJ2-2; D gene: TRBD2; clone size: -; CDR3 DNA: TGTGCCAGCAGCGCCCAAGCGGGGGGGGTTGCCGGGGAGCTGTTTTTT; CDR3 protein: CASSAQAGGVAGELFF
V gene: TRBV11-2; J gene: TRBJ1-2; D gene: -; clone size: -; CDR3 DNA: TGTGCCAGCAGCCCGAGCCGTGGCCGTGGCTACACCTTC; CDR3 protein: CASSPSRGRGYTF
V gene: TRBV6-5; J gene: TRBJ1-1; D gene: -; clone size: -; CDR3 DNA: TGTGCCAGCAGTAGGGGGGCGAGCACTGAAGCTTTCTTT; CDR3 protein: CASSRGASTEAFF
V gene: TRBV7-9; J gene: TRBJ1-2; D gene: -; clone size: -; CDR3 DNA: TGTGCCAGCAGCCCCCTAGATTATGGCTACACCTTC; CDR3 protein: CASSPLDYGYTF
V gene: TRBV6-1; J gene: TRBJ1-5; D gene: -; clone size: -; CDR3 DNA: TGTGCCAGCAGTGATCAGACAGGAGAGATTTGGGGCAATCAGCCCCAGCATTTT; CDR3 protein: CASSDQTGEIWGNQPQHF
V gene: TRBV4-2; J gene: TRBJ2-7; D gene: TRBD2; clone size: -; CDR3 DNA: TGTGCCAGCAGCTGGGAGGGACGAGGTGAGCAGTACTTC; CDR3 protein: CASSWEGRGEQYF
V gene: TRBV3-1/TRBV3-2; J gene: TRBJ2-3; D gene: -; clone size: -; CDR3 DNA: TGTGCCAGCAGCCTAGAGTCTACGCAGTATTTT; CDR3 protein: CASSLESTQYF
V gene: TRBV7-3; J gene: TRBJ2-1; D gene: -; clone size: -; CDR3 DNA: TGTGCCAGCAGCTCATCTAGCGTGACCTATGAGCAGTTCTTC; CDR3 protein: CASSSSSVTYEQFF
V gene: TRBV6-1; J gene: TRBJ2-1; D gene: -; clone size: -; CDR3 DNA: TGTGCCAGCAGTGACACCCGCGAGAAACCGTACAATGAGCAGTTCTTC; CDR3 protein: CASSDTREKPYNEQFF
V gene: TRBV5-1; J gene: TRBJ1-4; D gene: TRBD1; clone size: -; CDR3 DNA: TGCGCCAGCAGCCCCCATGGACAGGGGCGCGTTGAAAAACTGTTTTTT; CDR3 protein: CASSPHGQGRVEKLFF
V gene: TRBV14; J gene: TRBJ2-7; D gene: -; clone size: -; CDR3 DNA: TGTGCCAGCAGCCAAGCAGGGGAGGCGTCCTACGAGCAGTACTTC; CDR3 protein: CASSQAGEASYEQYF
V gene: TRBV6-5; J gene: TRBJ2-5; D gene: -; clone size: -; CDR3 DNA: TGTGCCAGCACCCGGGACGGGCAGACCCAGTACTTC; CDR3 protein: CASTRDGQTQYF
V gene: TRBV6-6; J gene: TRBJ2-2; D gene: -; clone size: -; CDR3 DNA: TGTGCCAGCAGTTACCCCAAACCGTTGGACACCGGGGAGCTGTTTTTT; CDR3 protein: CASSYPKPLDTGELFF
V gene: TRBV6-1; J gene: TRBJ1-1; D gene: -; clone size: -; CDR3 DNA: TGTGCCAGCAGTGATCAGACTATGAACACTGAAGCTTTCTTT; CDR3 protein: CASSDQTMNTEAFF